Each of the 27 T cell receptor beta chains below was sequenced from the same sample in a study of blood T cells in healthy people across ages. The second PCR ran about 6 to 11 cycles with a sample-barcoded 5' primer and J-beta primers. TCRdb re-analysed the 5' RACE reads in MiXCR, keeping a single row per CDR3 protein. The sample has more than 1 million distinct CDR3 sequences, 45% seen once. The specimen was blood. The receptors here all came from a woman in her sixties or seventies in good health.

About this clonotype: No conserved phenylalanine or tryptophan ends this CDR3, so it is likely a read error. The chain is built from TRBV12-3 or TRBV12-4 and TRBJ2-3; 9 bases align to TRBD2. This CDR3 region has 16 residues. V was pared by 1 base and J by 0 bases, with 2 bases of the junction left unmatched. CDR3 coding DNA: TGTGCCAGCAGTTTAGGCAGCGGGAGGAGCACAGATACGCAGTATTCT. This translates into CASSLGSGRSTDTQYS.

There are a few counts of this clonotype. The chain uses TRBV6-2 or TRBV6-3 and TRBJ2-7, with D possibly being TRBD2 (6 bases). The CDR3 is 16 residues long. The germline V gene encodes CDR1 MNHEY and CDR2 SVGEGT. With 0 bases removed from V and 2 bases from J, the gap between germline ends came to 14 bases. The CDR3 bases are TGTGCCAGCAGTTACTCGGGGCGGGACTTAACCTACGAGCAGTACTTC. Encoded protein: CASSYSGRDLTYEQYF.

The CDR3 loop is CSAWAGPVATGTSLQETQYF. CDR3 DNA sequence: TGCAGTGCGTGGGCGGGTCCCGTGGCAACCGGGACTTCCCTCCAAGAGACCCAGTACTTC. V usage is TRBV20-1 and J usage is TRBJ2-5, with D perhaps matching TRBD2 (6 bases). Germline V gene data show CDR1 as DFQATT and CDR2 as SNEGSKA (reference sequence). CDR3 size: 20 residues. V shed 6 bases and J shed 1 base, with 33 bases lying between them.

The chain recombines TRBV14 with TRBJ1-5; 7 bases agree with TRBD1. The CDR3 length is 16 residues. V shed 3 bases, J shed 6 bases, and the junction held 11 bases outside the gene matches. Germline CDR1 reads SGHDN; CDR2 reads FVKESK. CDR3 bases: TGTGCCAGCAGCCACCCCGCCCAGGGGGTCAGTCAGCCCCAGCATTTT. Encoded protein: CASSHPAQGVSQPQHF.

This clonotype turned up a few times. The chain joins TRBV27 to TRBJ2-5; D perhaps matches TRBD2 (6 bases). This CDR3 has 15 amino acids. The V end lost 3 bases, the J end lost 7 bases, and 18 bases lay between the germline ends. Germline-derived CDR1 and CDR2 are MNHEY and SMNVEV (reference sequence). For the CDR3, the DNA is TGTGCCAGCAGTTTGGTGTTGGGAGGTCGGCGGACCCAGTACTTC. Residues: CASSLVLGGRRTQYF.

As to this clonotype: Being one base from a much bigger clone, this may be a read error. This chain joins TRBV29-1 and TRBJ2-1; 7 nucleotides match TRBD2. CDR1 is SQVTM, CDR2 ANQGSEA, per germline. This CDR3 contains 13 residues. This chain's CDR3 is CSVEGLVKETQFF. The CDR3 DNA is TGCAGCGTCGAAGGACTAGTAAAAGAGACCCAGTTCTTC.

The V and J genes are TRBV27 and TRBJ2-5, with TRBD2 as a possible D gene (7 bases). V was cut by 5 bases and J by 11 bases, with 27 bases left in between. Germline CDR1 MNHEY, CDR2 SMNVEV (reference sequence). This CDR3 region has 16 residues. CDR3 DNA: TGTGCCAGCAGTCCGGGGGGCCTTAGCTCCTACAATGAGCAGTACTTC. Amino acids: CASSPGGLSSYNEQYF.

The rearrangement joins TRBV9 to TRBJ1-4; TRBD1 is a possible D gene (6 bases). Germline CDR1 SGDLS, CDR2 YYNGEE. The ends were cut back, 2 bases at V and 7 bases at J, with 15 bases in the middle. The CDR3 is 15 residues long. In DNA form, the CDR3 reads TGTGCCAGCAGCGTCGGGACAATTATTAGTGAAAAACTGTTTTTT. Translation gives CASSVGTIISEKLFF.

The rearrangement joins TRBV5-6 to TRBJ2-1; 7 nucleotides align to TRBD2. This CDR3 spans 15 amino acids. The V gene's germline CDR1 is SGHDT and CDR2 YYEEEE. Losses at the gene ends were 6 bases for V and 10 bases for J; bases not matched to a gene: 16. CDR3 in DNA: TGTGCCAGCACCTGGTTCATTGGCGGGAGTAGGGAGCAGTTCTTC. Its translation is CASTWFIGGSREQFF.

In the case of this clonotype: One end of the junction varies from germline; a read error may be responsible. The genes are TRBV27 and TRBJ2-7; D is undetermined. CDR1 MNHEY and CDR2 SMNVEV come from the germline V gene (reference sequence). This CDR3 contains 13 residues. The DNA for the CDR3 is TGTGCCAGCATTTTAGGCCGATCCTACGAGCAGTACTTC. This codes for CASILGRSYEQYF.

This clonotype was seen a few times. The rearrangement joins TRBV3-1 to TRBJ2-4; tentative D call: TRBD2 (6 bases). The CDR3 is made up of 15 amino acids. Germline loops: CDR1 LGHDT, CDR2 YNNKEL (reference sequence). Deletions cut 4 bases from V and 6 bases from J, with 16 bases between. The CDR3 is CASSPETGTVNIQYF. CDR3 nucleotide sequence: TGTGCCAGCAGCCCAGAAACCGGGACTGTAAACATTCAGTACTTC.

A remark on this clonotype: A much larger clone is a single base away; this may be a read error. The chain joins TRBV12-3 or TRBV12-4 to TRBJ1-2, with 11 bases lining up with TRBD1. V lost 6 bases and J lost 7; bases outside the gene matches: 4. The CDR3 covers 13 residues. CDR3 nucleotide sequence: TGTGCCAGCAGGGGACAGGGGGAGGGTGGCTACACCTTC. This codes for CASRGQGEGGYTF.

The chain has TRBV7-9 and TRBJ2-1; maybe TRBD2 (6 bases). Germline V gene sequence: CDR1 SEHNR, CDR2 FQNEAQ (reference sequence). Trimming stripped 7 bases from V and 5 bases from J, with 12 bases between. CDR3 length: 13 amino acids. Here the CDR3 reads CASNGGVHNEQFF. Here the CDR3 DNA reads TGTGCCAGCAATGGCGGGGTTCACAATGAGCAGTTCTTC. Looking up the rest from reference TRBV7-9 and TRBJ2-1 gives the full variable domain: DTGVSQNPRHKITKRGQNVTFRCDPISEHNRLYWYRQTLGQGPEFLTYFQNEAQLEKSRLLSDRFSAERPKGSFSTLEIQRTEQGDSAMYLCASNGGVHNEQFFGPGTRLTVL.

In DNA, the CDR3 is TGCAGTGCTCCGGGGGACAGGGCGATGAACACTGAAGCTTTCTTT. Residues: CSAPGDRAMNTEAFF. This sequence joins TRBV20-1 and TRBJ1-1; 9 bases align to TRBD1. The J segment lost 0 bases and the V segment lost 5 bases, leaving 7 bases of the junction unmatched. CDR1 DFQATT and CDR2 SNEGSKA come from the germline V gene (reference sequence). This CDR3 is built from 15 residues.

CDR3 residues: CSAQTDSNEKLFF. The CDR3 DNA reads TGCAGTGCTCAGACAGATTCGAATGAAAAACTGTTTTTT. The rearrangement uses TRBV20-1 and TRBJ1-4, with D possibly matching TRBD1 (5 bases). Germline loops: CDR1 DFQATT, CDR2 SNEGSKA (reference sequence). The length of the CDR3 is 13 residues. V lost 5 bases and J lost 5, with 12 bases in between.

This clonotype showed up just a few times. This sequence joins TRBV4-1 and TRBJ2-6; D not resolved. The V end lost 5 bases, the J end lost 0 bases, and 11 bases lay between the germline ends. The V gene's germline CDR1 is MGHRA and CDR2 YSYEKL. The CDR3 contains 16 residues. The CDR3 DNA follows: TGCGCCAGCAGCGTGTTACAGTCCTCTGGGGCCAACGTCCTGACTTTC. It codes for CASSVLQSSGANVLTF.

V and J are TRBV7-8 and TRBJ2-7; the D is unclear. Trimming cost V 5 bases and J 4 bases, with 12 bases left between them. The germline gives CDR1 SGHVS, CDR2 FQNEAQ. The CDR3 is 13 residues long. The CDR3: CASSRSAAYEQYF. The CDR3 nucleotides read TGTGCCAGCAGCAGGTCCGCCGCGTACGAGCAGTACTTC.

The CDR3: CASSRRVNYGYTF. The CDR3 bases are TGTGCCAGCAGCCGCAGGGTAAACTATGGCTACACCTTC. The V and J genes are TRBV28 and TRBJ1-2, with D perhaps TRBD1 (5 bases). V gave up 6 bases and J gave up 2 bases, with 10 bases separating them. The CDR3 consists of 13 residues. Germline CDR1 MDHEN, CDR2 SYDVKM.

This rearrangement joins TRBV7-9 to TRBJ2-3, with D unclear. The V end lost 2 bases, the J end lost 6 bases, and 9 bases lay between the germline ends. Germline lookup yields CDR1 SEHNR and CDR2 FQNEAQ (reference sequence). There are 13 residues in the CDR3. The CDR3 reads CASSLNGRDTQYF. The CDR3 DNA reads as TGTGCCAGCAGCTTAAATGGTCGGGATACGCAGTATTTT.

With respect to this clonotype: A junction boundary mismatches the germline segment, possibly from a read error. The chain couples TRBV10-3 to TRBJ2-3, with D unclear. This CDR3 comprises 16 residues. Germline CDR1 and CDR2: ENHRY and SYGVKD. For the CDR3, the DNA is TGTGCCATCAGTGAAGGTGAGGAGAACGGCACAGATATGCAGTATTTT. This encodes CAISEGEENGTDMQYF.

This clonotype has only a few counts. The chain carries TRBV2 and TRBJ2-3, with 11 positions matching TRBD1. Germline V gives CDR1 SNHLY, CDR2 FYNNEI. This CDR3 contains 15 residues. J gave up 5 bases and V 5 bases, and 6 bases lay outside the gene matches. CDR3 bases: TGTGCCAGCAGTCAGATGGGGACAGGGGGAGATACGCAGTATTTT. This gives the protein CASSQMGTGGDTQYF.

Of note for this clonotype: This could be a read error, since a much larger clone is one nucleotide away. V gene TRBV6-5 combines with J gene TRBJ2-7; TRBD2 matches 8 bases. CDR1 and CDR2 from the germline V gene are MNHEY and SVGAGI. This CDR3 has 14 residues. CDR3 sequence (DNA): TGTGCCAGCAGTAGCGGGAGTAACTCCCACGAGCAGTACTTC. This gives the protein CASSSGSNSHEQYF.

This clonotype was seen only a few times. V is TRBV5-6 and J is TRBJ2-1; no clear D. Germline CDR1 SGHDT, CDR2 YYEEEE. CDR3 length: 14 amino acids. V was pared by 4 bases and J by 10 bases, with 18 bases between. The CDR3 region has the DNA TGTGCCAGCAGCACCAGAATACCCAACCGGGAGCAGTTCTTC. It specifies CASSTRIPNREQFF.

This clonotype occurred many times. This chain joins TRBV27 and TRBJ2-7; D is perhaps TRBD2 (6 bases). V was shortened by 5 bases and J by 3 bases, with 14 bases between the two germline ends. The germline gives CDR1 MNHEY, CDR2 SMNVEV (reference sequence). The CDR3 contains 14 residues. In DNA form, the CDR3 reads TGTGCCAGCAGTCCGCGGACTAACAACTACGAGCAGTACTTC. It is translated as CASSPRTNNYEQYF.

This chain connects TRBV28 to TRBJ1-2, with D hard to call. This CDR3 region has 11 residues. V dropped 3 bases and J dropped 8 bases, with 7 bases sitting between them. Germline CDR1 and CDR2: MDHEN and SYDVKM. The CDR3 DNA sequence: TGTGCCAGCAGTTTTGGATCGGGCTACACCTTC. Protein product: CASSFGSGYTF.

The table lists this clonotype with a few counts. The chain couples TRBV12-3 or TRBV12-4 to TRBJ2-7; D is unclear. The CDR3 has 13 residues. The V gene lost 5 bases and the J gene lost 4 bases, with 12 bases spanning the gap. This CDR3 is CASSTFGGYEQYF. CDR3 coding DNA: TGTGCCAGCAGTACCTTTGGTGGATACGAGCAGTACTTC.

Concerning this clonotype itself: The final CDR3 position lacks the conserved phenylalanine or tryptophan, pointing to a likely read error. The DNA is left out, because the CDR3 cannot be placed on it with certainty; the CDR3 is given as TCRdb lists it. The chain couples TRBV20-1 to TRBJ2-7; the listed D gene, TRBD2, was not tested against the DNA. A total of 8 residues make up the CDR3, ends included. Germline assignment: CDR1 DFQATT and CDR2 SNEGSKA (reference sequence). The CDR3 reads CSARGLRG.